This T cell receptor beta chain was sequenced for a study of persistence of HIV-infected CD4 T cells. Points on this clone: What it recognizes is unknown.

Overlapping HIV-1 Gag 15-mer peptides at 0.85 to 1 ug per peptide per mL were used. Sorting of responding CD4+ T cells relied on upregulated CD40 ligand together with CD69. Germline CDR1 is SEHNR and CDR2 is FQNEAQ (reference sequence). The V and J ends lost 5 bases and 5 bases, in that order; junction bases with no gene match: 8. The CDR3 is made up of 14 amino acids. Sequencing used immunoSEQ version 4 in survey mode. Each sample used up to about 1 ug genomic DNA diluted to 10 ng/uL. Profiled with immunoSEQ multiplex PCR; TCRdb holds only in-frame clones, not every one. The data show tens of thousands of clones, approximately 79% seen once.

This clonotype was sampled from an adult man with HIV who was CMV-seropositive. The source was CD4+ T cells sorted from PBMCs after roughly 17-hour stimulation, collected from a patient who received antiretroviral therapy. This chain joins TRBV7-9 and TRBJ2-7; 8 nucleotides agree with TRBD1. CDR3 sequence reads: CASSVWDRSDEQYF. In DNA, the CDR3 is TGTGCCAGCAGCGTATGGGACAGGTCGGACGAGCAGTACTTC. The full variable domain, its missing parts supplied by reference TRBV7-9 and TRBJ2-7, is DTGVSQNPRHKITKRGQNVTFRCDPISEHNRLYWYRQTLGQGPEFLTYFQNEAQLEKSRLLSDRFSAERPKGSFSTLEIQRTEQGDSAMYLCASSVWDRSDEQYFGPGTRLTVT.